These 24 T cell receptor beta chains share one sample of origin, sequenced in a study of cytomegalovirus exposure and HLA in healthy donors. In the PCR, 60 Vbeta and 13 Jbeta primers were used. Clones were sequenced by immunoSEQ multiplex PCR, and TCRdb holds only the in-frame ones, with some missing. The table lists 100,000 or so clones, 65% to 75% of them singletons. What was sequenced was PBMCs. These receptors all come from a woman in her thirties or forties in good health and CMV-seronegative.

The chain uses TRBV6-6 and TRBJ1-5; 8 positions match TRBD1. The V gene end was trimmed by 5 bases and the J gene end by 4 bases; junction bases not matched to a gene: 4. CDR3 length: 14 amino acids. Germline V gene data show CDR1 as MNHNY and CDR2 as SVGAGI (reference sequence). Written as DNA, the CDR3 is TGTGCCAGCAGTGACAGGGGCATTAATCAGCCCCAGCATTTT. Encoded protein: CASSDRGINQPQHF.

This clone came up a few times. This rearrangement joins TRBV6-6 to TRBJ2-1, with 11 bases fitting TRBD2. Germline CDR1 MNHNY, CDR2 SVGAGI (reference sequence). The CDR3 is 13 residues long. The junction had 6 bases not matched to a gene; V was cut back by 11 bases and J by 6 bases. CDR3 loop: CASTGTSGNEQFF. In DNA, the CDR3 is TGTGCCTCCACGGGGACTAGCGGCAATGAGCAGTTCTTC.

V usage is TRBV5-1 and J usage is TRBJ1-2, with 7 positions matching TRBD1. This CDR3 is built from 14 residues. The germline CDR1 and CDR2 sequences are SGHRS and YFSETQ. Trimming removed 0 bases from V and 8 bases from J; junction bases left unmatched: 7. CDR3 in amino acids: CASSLDTGAYGYTF. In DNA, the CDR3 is TGCGCCAGCAGCTTGGATACAGGGGCCTACGGCTACACCTTC.

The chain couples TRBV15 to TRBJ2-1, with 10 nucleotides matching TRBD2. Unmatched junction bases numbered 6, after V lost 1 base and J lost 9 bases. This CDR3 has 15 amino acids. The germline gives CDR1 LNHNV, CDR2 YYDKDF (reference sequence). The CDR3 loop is CATSRGLAGVTEQFF. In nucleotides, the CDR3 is TGTGCCACCAGCAGAGGGCTAGCGGGAGTTACTGAGCAGTTCTTC.

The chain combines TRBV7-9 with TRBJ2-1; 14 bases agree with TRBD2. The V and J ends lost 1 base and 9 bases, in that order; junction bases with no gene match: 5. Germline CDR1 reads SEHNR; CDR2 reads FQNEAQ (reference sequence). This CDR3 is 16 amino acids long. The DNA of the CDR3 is TGTGCCAGCAGCTTAGGACTAGCGGGAGGGCCTTGTGAGCAGTTCTTC. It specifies CASSLGLAGGPCEQFF.

CDR3 sequence (DNA): TGTGCCAGCAGCTCGACAGGGGTAGACCAGCCCCAGCATTTT. It translates to CASSSTGVDQPQHF. J is TRBJ1-5 and V is TRBV7-2; 8 bases fit TRBD1. The junction had 6 bases not matched to a gene; V was cut back by 4 bases and J by 7 bases. Germline V gene sequence: CDR1 SGHTA, CDR2 FQGNSA. The CDR3 contains 14 residues.

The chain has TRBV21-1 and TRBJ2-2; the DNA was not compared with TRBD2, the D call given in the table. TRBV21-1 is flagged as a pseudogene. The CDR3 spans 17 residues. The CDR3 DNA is TGTGCCAGCACTTCGACTAGCGGGAGGAAGTACACCGGGGAGCTGTTTTTT. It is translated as CASTSTSGRKYTGELFF.

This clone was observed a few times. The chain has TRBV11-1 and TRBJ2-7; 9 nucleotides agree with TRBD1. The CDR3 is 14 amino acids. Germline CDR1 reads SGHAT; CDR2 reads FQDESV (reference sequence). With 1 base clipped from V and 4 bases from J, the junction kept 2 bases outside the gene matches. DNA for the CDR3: TGTGCCAGCAGCTTAGAGACAGGGGGGTACGAGCAGTACTTC. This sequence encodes CASSLETGGYEQYF.

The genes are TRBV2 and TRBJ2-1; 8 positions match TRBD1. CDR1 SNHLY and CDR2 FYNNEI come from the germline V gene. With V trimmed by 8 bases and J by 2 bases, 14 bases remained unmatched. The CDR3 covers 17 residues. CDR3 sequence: CASGGQGRVSPYNEQFF. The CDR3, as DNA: TGTGCCAGCGGTGGACAGGGACGGGTAAGCCCCTACAATGAGCAGTTCTTC.

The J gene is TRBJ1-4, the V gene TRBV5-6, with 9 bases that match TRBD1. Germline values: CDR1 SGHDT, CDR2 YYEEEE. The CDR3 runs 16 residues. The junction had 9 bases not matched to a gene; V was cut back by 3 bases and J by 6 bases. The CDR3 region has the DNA TGTGCCAGCAGCTCCATCCTACAGGGGGCAGATGAAAAACTGTTTTTT. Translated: CASSSILQGADEKLFF.

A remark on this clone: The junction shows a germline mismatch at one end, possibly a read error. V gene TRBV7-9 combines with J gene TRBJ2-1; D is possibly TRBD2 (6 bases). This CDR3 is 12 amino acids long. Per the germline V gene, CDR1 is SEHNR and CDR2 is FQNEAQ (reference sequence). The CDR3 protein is CSSSLTREWKFF. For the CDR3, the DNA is TGTTCCAGCAGCTTAACCCGGGAGTGGAAGTTCTTC.

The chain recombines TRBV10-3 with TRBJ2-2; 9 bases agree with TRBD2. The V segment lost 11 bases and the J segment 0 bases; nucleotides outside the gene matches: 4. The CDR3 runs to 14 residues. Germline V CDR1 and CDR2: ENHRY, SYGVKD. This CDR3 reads CASGGGANTGELFF. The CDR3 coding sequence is TGTGCCTCCGGCGGGGGGGCGAACACCGGGGAGCTGTTTTTT.

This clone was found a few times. The DNA for the CDR3 is TGTGCCTCCAGCCTTCTAGCGGGGGGCCTCAATGAGCAGTTCTTC. This sequence encodes CASSLLAGGLNEQFF. The chain recombines TRBV10-3 with TRBJ2-1, with TRBD2 identical over 11 bases. The V and J ends lost 11 bases and 6 bases, in that order; junction bases with no gene match: 12. This CDR3 contains 15 residues. Germline lookup yields CDR1 ENHRY and CDR2 SYGVKD.

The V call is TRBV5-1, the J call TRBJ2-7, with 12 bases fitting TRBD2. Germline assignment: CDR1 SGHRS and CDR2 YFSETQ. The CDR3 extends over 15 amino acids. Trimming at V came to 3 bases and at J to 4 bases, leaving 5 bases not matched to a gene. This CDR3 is CASSSGLAGLYEQYF. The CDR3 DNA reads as TGCGCCAGCAGCTCCGGACTAGCGGGGCTATACGAGCAGTACTTC.

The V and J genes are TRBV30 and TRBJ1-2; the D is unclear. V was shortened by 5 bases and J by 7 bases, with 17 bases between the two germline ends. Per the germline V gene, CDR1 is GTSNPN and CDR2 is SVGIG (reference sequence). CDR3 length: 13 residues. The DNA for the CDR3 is TGTGCCTGGGCGCTAGGACTCATTTCTGGCTACACCTTC. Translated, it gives CAWALGLISGYTF.

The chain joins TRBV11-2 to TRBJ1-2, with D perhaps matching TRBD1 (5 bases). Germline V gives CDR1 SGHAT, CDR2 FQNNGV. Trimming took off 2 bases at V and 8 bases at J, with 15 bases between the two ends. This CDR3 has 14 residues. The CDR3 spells CASSLNGGAPGYTF. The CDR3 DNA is TGTGCCAGCAGCTTAAATGGAGGGGCCCCAGGCTACACCTTC.

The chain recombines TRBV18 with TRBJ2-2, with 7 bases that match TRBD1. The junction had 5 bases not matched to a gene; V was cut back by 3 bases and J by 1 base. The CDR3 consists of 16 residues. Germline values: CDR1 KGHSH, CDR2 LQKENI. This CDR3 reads CASSPTHRGNTGELFF. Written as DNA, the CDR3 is TGTGCCAGCTCACCGACGCACAGGGGGAACACCGGGGAGCTGTTTTTT. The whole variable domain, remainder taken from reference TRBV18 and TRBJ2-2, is NAGVMQNPRHLVRRRGQEARLRCSPMKGHSHVYWYRQLPEEGLKFMVYLQKENIIDESGMPKERFSAEFPKEGPSILRIQQVVRGDSAAYFCASSPTHRGNTGELFFGEGSRLTVL.

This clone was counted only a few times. The chain's CDR3 is CASMLGGETQYF. CDR3 nucleotides: TGTGCCAGCATGTTGGGGGGAGAGACCCAGTACTTC. The chain employs TRBV6-1 and TRBJ2-5, with D perhaps matching TRBD2 (6 bases). CDR1 is MNHNS, CDR2 SASEGT, per germline. V was cut by 7 bases and J by 4 bases, with 10 bases left in between. This CDR3 spans 12 amino acids.

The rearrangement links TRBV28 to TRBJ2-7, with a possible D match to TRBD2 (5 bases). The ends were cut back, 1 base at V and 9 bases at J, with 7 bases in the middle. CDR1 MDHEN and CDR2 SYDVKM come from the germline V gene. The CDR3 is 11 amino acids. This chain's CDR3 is CASSLSLAQYF. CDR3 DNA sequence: TGTGCCAGCAGTTTATCCCTAGCGCAGTACTTC.

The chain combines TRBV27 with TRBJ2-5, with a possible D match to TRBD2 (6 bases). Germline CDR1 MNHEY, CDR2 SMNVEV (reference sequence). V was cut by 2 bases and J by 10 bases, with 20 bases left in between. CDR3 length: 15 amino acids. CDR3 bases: TGTGCCAGCAGTTTACGCGGGGCTGGTCAACGGGGCCAGTACTTC. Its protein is CASSLRGAGQRGQYF.

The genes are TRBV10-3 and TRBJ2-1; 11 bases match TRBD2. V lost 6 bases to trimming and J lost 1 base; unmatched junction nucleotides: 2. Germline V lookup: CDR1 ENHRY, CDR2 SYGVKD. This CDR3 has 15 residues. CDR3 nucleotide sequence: TGTGCCATCAGCGGGACTAGCGGTTCCTACAATGAGCAGTTCTTC. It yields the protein CAISGTSGSYNEQFF.

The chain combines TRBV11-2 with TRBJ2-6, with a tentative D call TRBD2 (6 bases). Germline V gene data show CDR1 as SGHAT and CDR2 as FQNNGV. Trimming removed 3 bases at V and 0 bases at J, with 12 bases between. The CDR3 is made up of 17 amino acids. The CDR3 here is CASSLMRDSSGANVLTF. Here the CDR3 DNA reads TGTGCCAGCAGCTTGATGCGGGATAGCTCTGGGGCCAACGTCCTGACTTTC.

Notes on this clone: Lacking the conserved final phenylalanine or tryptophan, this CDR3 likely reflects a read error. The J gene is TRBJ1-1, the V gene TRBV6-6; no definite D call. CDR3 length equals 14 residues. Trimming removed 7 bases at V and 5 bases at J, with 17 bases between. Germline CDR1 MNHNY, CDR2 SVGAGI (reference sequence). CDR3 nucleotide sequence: TGTGCCAGCACCCCCAGCGGGGTTGGGACTGAAGCTTTCGTT. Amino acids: CASTPSGVGTEAFV.

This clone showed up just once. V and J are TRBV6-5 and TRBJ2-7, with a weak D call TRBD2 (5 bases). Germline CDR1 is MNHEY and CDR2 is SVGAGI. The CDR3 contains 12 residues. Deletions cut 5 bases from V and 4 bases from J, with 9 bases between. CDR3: CASSRTGYEQYF. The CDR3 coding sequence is TGTGCCAGCAGTCGGACGGGATACGAGCAGTACTTC.